This passage covers 5 T cell receptor beta chains from one sample sequenced in a study of T-cell memory formation after mild COVID-19. TCRdb ran MiXCR on the 5' RACE reads and lists one entry per CDR3 protein. Of about 560,000 distinct CDR3 sequences detected, 20% to 25% appear once; the ten largest clones hold 7.5% to 9.5%. The sample was PBMCs or a T cell subset sorted from them (not recorded which). The source is an adult woman who had mild COVID-19 (a few samples of this study predate the infection). Cell type and time point are not known.

This chain connects TRBV2 to TRBJ1-1; TRBD1 agrees at 8 bases. CDR1 SNHLY and CDR2 FYNNEI come from the germline V gene. This CDR3 comprises 14 residues. V lost 10 bases, J lost 1 base, and 8 bases stayed unmatched. CDR3 loop: CATTRQGANTEAFF. As DNA, the CDR3 is TGTGCCACCACCCGGCAGGGGGCGAACACTGAAGCTTTCTTT.

CDR3 sequence (DNA): TGTGCCAGCAGCAAAAGTTGTAGATGGCGGGCTGTCTATGGCTACACCTTC. It yields the protein CASSKSCRWRAVYGYTF. The J gene is TRBJ1-2, the V gene TRBV21-1. TRBV21-1 is designated a pseudogene. The CDR3 length is 17 residues.

The V and J genes are TRBV5-1 and TRBJ1-3; 7 bases line up with TRBD1. The junction had 3 bases not matched to a gene; V was cut back by 0 bases and J by 0 bases. Germline V gene sequence: CDR1 SGHRS, CDR2 YFSETQ. The CDR3 is 16 residues long. CDR3 residues: CASSLEGQTSGNTIYF. DNA for the CDR3: TGCGCCAGCAGCTTGGAGGGACAGACCTCTGGAAACACCATATATTTT.

The chain carries TRBV5-4 and TRBJ2-5, with 8 bases lining up with TRBD2. CDR3 length equals 16 residues. With V trimmed by 4 bases and J by 1 base, 9 bases remained unmatched. Per germline, CDR1 SGHNT and CDR2 YYREEE (reference sequence). CDR3 in amino acids: CASSPPGLGGQETQYF. In nucleotides, the CDR3 is TGTGCCAGCAGCCCCCCGGGACTAGGAGGCCAAGAGACCCAGTACTTC. Supplemented by reference TRBV5-4 and TRBJ2-5, the full variable domain reads ETGVTQSPTHLIKTRGQQVTLRCSSQSGHNTVSWYQQALGQGPQFIFQYYREEENGRGNFPPRFSGLQFPNYSSELNVNALELDDSALYLCASSPPGLGGQETQYFGPGTRLLVL.

V usage is TRBV10-3 and J usage is TRBJ2-5; D is ambiguous. The CDR3 loop spans 13 amino acids. V lost 6 bases and J lost 0, with 8 bases in between. Germline CDR1 reads ENHRY; CDR2 reads SYGVKD. CDR3 region: CAISQEYQETQYF. CDR3 sequence (DNA): TGTGCCATCAGCCAAGAGTACCAAGAGACCCAGTACTTC.